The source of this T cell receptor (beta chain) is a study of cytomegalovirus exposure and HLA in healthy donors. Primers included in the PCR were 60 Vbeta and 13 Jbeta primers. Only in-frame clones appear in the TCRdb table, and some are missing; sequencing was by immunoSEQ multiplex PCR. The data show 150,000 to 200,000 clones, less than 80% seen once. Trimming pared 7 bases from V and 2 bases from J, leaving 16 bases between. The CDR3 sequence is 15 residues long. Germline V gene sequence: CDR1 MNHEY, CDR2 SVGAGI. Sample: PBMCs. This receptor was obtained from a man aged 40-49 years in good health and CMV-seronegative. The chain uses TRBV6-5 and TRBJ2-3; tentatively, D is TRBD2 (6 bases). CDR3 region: CASTPEGRATDTQYF. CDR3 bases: TGTGCCAGCACTCCGGAGGGCCGGGCCACAGATACGCAGTATTTT.